Here is one T cell receptor (beta chain) with its context. Data came from immunoSEQ multiplex PCR; TCRdb stores just in-frame clones and leaves some out. The table has 100,000 to 150,000 clones, approximately 84% seen once. This sample stems from a study of blood T cell repertoires in COVID-19. This CDR3 region has 12 residues. In germline, CDR1 is LNHDA, CDR2 SQIVND (reference sequence). Trimming cost V 5 bases and J 7 bases, with 9 bases left between them. The source material was peripheral blood. This rearrangement joins TRBV19 to TRBJ1-5; D gene unclear. The TCR sequence derives from a woman of 80 years or more with acute or convalescent COVID-19. This CDR3 reads CASSLSGQPQHF. The CDR3 bases are TGTGCCAGTAGTTTGAGCGGACAGCCCCAGCATTTT.